Included here is one TCR beta chain sequence, with context. Its antigen remains unidentified. The source of the sample is a study of beta chain features in type 1 diabetes. Study observations and caveats: In patients and controls equally, PCR might favor templates that are shorter. Sampled from patients, naive, central memory and Treg TCRB repertoires appeared more similar than those sampled from healthy donors.

Expressed TCRB transcripts were sequenced after all isolated RNA was converted to cDNA. Data came from immunoSEQ multiplex PCR; TCRdb stores just in-frame clones and leaves some out. This sample has fewer than 900,000 clones, with roughly a sixth found just once. The V end lost 6 bases, the J end lost 2 bases, and 16 bases lay between the germline ends. The length of the CDR3 is 16 residues. The germline V gene encodes CDR1 LGHNA and CDR2 YSLEER. The rearrangement uses TRBV4-3 and TRBJ1-4, with D uncertain. The material sequenced was naive CD4+ T cells from blood. The clonotype comes from a woman aged 18 to 35 in good health. Here the CDR3 reads CASSHTTPVTNEKLFF. In DNA, the CDR3 is TGCGCCAGCAGTCACACTACCCCTGTTACTAATGAAAAACTGTTTTTT.